This entry lists 2 T cell receptor beta chains sequenced from one sample in a study of T cell responses to AZD1222 COVID-19 vaccine. Profiling relied on immunoSEQ multiplex PCR, and the TCRdb table lists in-frame clones only, not all of them. The sample includes some 130,000 clones, about 90% of them seen just once. The sample in question was peripheral blood, obtained on day 0 of AZD1222 vaccination. The receptors come from an adult in good health.

J is TRBJ1-2 and V is TRBV19; D is undetermined. Trimming took off 0 bases at V and 1 base at J, with 3 bases between the two ends. Germline V gene sequence: CDR1 LNHDA, CDR2 SQIVND (reference sequence). The CDR3 contains 13 residues. CDR3 nucleotide sequence: TGTGCCAGTAGTATAGACAGTAACTATGGCTACACCTTC. Amino acids: CASSIDSNYGYTF.

This clone was detected only a few times. The chain carries TRBV10-3 and TRBJ1-4; the match to TRBD1 covers 9 bases. The length of the CDR3 is 12 residues. The germline V gene encodes CDR1 ENHRY and CDR2 SYGVKD. The junction had 5 bases not matched to a gene; V was cut back by 10 bases and J by 8 bases. In DNA form, the CDR3 reads TGTGCCACCGGACAGGGGCGGGAAAAACTGTTTTTT. It codes for CATGQGREKLFF.